This is a list of T cell receptor beta chains from one sample in a study of long-term antiretroviral therapy in people with HIV. Profiled with immunoSEQ multiplex PCR; TCRdb holds only in-frame clones, not every one. This table holds about 23,000 clones, approximately 80% found once. The material sequenced was unsorted PBMCs, taken roughly 4.1 years after starting antiretroviral therapy. These TCRs come from a man younger than 45 with HIV. Both conserved end residues are part of each CDR3. The order of the fields is J gene, V gene, D gene, clone size, CDR3 protein, CDR3 DNA. D genes are given only for firm matches. Clone size is stated in some rows and not others, as once, few, many or a class when expanded.

J: TRBJ2-2; V: TRBV6-5; D: .; size: once; CDR3: CASSSVRGGGELFF; DNA: TGTGCCAGCTCGTCGGTCAGGGGAGGCGGGGAGCTGTTTTTT
J: TRBJ1-5; V: TRBV6-5; D: TRBD1; size: .; CDR3: CASSSGQGNQPQHF; DNA: TGTGCCAGCAGTTCGGGACAGGGAAATCAGCCCCAGCATTTT
J: TRBJ1-2; V: TRBV7-9; D: .; size: .; CDR3: CASSFDGSGGYTF; DNA: TGTGCCAGCAGCTTTGATGGGAGTGGTGGCTACACCTTC
J: TRBJ2-5; V: TRBV15; D: .; size: .; CDR3: CATSRDDSALGWETQYF; DNA: TGTGCCACCAGCAGAGATGATAGCGCCCTAGGTTGGGAGACCCAGTACTTC
J: TRBJ2-7; V: TRBV10-3; D: .; size: .; CDR3: CAISAQGTYEQYF; DNA: TGTGCCATCAGTGCACAGGGAACCTACGAGCAGTACTTC
J: TRBJ2-2; V: TRBV13; D: .; size: .; CDR3: CASSLGTGLLDNTGELFF; DNA: TGTGCCAGCAGCTTAGGGACGGGACTTCTTGACAACACCGGGGAGCTGTTTTTT
J: TRBJ1-1; V: TRBV7-9; D: TRBD1; size: .; CDR3: CASSSWDRVNTEAFF; DNA: TGTGCCAGCAGCTCCTGGGACAGGGTGAACACTGAAGCTTTCTTT
J: TRBJ2-4; V: TRBV6-4; D: .; size: .; CDR3: CASADTANIQYF; DNA: TGTGCCAGCGCGGACACGGCAAACATTCAGTACTTC
J: TRBJ1-2; V: TRBV5-5; D: .; size: .; CDR3: CASSPPVFGGYTF; DNA: TGTGCCAGCAGCCCCCCAGTCTTCGGTGGCTACACCTTC
J: TRBJ2-2; V: TRBV30; D: TRBD1; size: .; CDR3: CAWSPPTGRNTGELFF; DNA: TGTGCCTGGAGCCCCCCGACAGGGAGGAACACCGGGGAGCTGTTTTTT
J: TRBJ2-2; V: TRBV6-5; D: TRBD2; size: once; CDR3: CASSYSLAGEGGELFF; DNA: TGTGCCAGCAGTTACTCTCTAGCGGGGGAAGGCGGGGAGCTGTTTTTT
J: TRBJ1-2; V: TRBV9; D: .; size: .; CDR3: CASSVDTNYGYAF; DNA: TGTGCCAGCAGCGTTGACACTAACTATGGCTACGCCTTC
J: TRBJ2-2; V: TRBV7-6; D: .; size: .; CDR3: CASSRPGSGELFF; DNA: TGTGCCAGCAGCCGTCCGGGGTCCGGGGAGCTGTTTTTT
J: TRBJ2-3; V: TRBV21-1; D: .; size: .; CDR3: CASRIEVATVQDTQYF; DNA: TGTGCCAGCAGGATCGAAGTAGCTACAGTGCAAGATACGCAGTATTTT
J: TRBJ2-1; V: TRBV19; D: .; size: large; CDR3: CASTMGGGSYNEQFF; DNA: TGTGCCAGTACCATGGGTGGGGGTTCCTACAATGAGCAGTTCTTC
J: TRBJ2-7; V: TRBV4-1; D: .; size: .; CDR3: CASSLEPAQGLPSYEQYF; DNA: TGCGCCAGCAGCCTCGAACCCGCCCAGGGGCTCCCTTCCTACGAGCAGTACTTC
J: TRBJ1-5; V: TRBV6-5; D: .; size: .; CDR3: CASSYSRGGAQPQHF; DNA: TGTGCCAGCAGTTACTCGCGGGGCGGGGCCCAGCCCCAGCATTTT
J: TRBJ2-3; V: TRBV29-1; D: TRBD1; size: once; CDR3: CSVEGGQGHYTDTQYF; DNA: TGCAGCGTTGAAGGGGGACAGGGGCACTACACAGATACGCAGTATTTT
J: TRBJ2-7; V: TRBV27; D: .; size: .; CDR3: CASSSPTRERGYEQYF; DNA: TGTGCCAGCAGTTCACCAACCAGGGAGAGGGGCTACGAGCAGTACTTC
J: TRBJ1-5; V: TRBV5-4; D: TRBD1; size: .; CDR3: CASSVSGTGEYSNQPQHF; DNA: TGTGCCAGCAGCGTATCCGGGACAGGTGAATATAGCAATCAGCCCCAGCATTTT
J: TRBJ1-2; V: TRBV6-5; D: .; size: .; CDR3: CASSPQGNGYTF; DNA: TGTGCCAGCAGCCCACAGGGAAATGGCTACACCTTC
J: TRBJ1-2; V: TRBV15; D: TRBD1; size: .; CDR3: CATSRPGQGYGYTF; DNA: TGTGCCACCAGCAGGCCGGGACAGGGCTATGGCTACACCTTC
J: TRBJ2-1; V: TRBV19; D: .; size: .; CDR3: CASSIDLGFDNEQFF; DNA: TGTGCCAGTAGTATAGATCTGGGGTTCGACAATGAGCAGTTCTTC
J: TRBJ1-2; V: TRBV5-4; D: .; size: .; CDR3: CASSLQTSRGYGYTF; DNA: TGTGCCAGCAGCTTGCAAACATCTAGGGGCTATGGCTACACCTTC
J: TRBJ2-3; V: TRBV5-4; D: TRBD2; size: .; CDR3: CASSPLAGGSTDTQYF; DNA: TGTGCCAGCAGCCCCCTAGCGGGGGGAAGCACAGATACGCAGTATTTT
J: TRBJ1-3; V: TRBV29-1; D: .; size: .; CDR3: CSVDPVGGNTIYF; DNA: TGCAGCGTTGACCCCGTAGGAGGAAACACCATATATTTT
J: TRBJ1-6; V: TRBV7-2; D: TRBD1; size: .; CDR3: CASSPRQGRSNSPLHF; DNA: TGTGCCAGCAGCCCAAGACAGGGACGTTCTAATTCACCCCTCCACTTT
J: TRBJ2-7; V: TRBV7-9; D: TRBD2; size: .; CDR3: CASSFGLADTYEQYF; DNA: TGTGCCAGCAGCTTCGGACTAGCGGATACCTACGAGCAGTACTTC
J: TRBJ1-1; V: TRBV5-1; D: .; size: .; CDR3: CASSLANRKTEAFF; DNA: TGCGCCAGCAGCTTGGCAAACAGGAAAACTGAAGCTTTCTTT
J: TRBJ2-7; V: TRBV30; D: .; size: .; CDR3: CAWTDSSYEQYF; DNA: TGTGCCTGGACGGACAGTTCCTACGAGCAGTACTTC
J: TRBJ1-1; V: TRBV19; D: .; size: .; CDR3: CASSIMGMNTEAFF; DNA: TGTGCCAGTAGTATTATGGGTATGAACACTGAAGCTTTCTTT
J: TRBJ2-5; V: TRBV4-3; D: .; size: .; CDR3: CASSQTNSGSFQETQYF; DNA: TGCGCCAGCAGCCAAACTAACAGCGGGTCGTTCCAAGAGACCCAGTACTTC
J: TRBJ1-4; V: TRBV5-4; D: .; size: .; CDR3: CASSFGRGRQEKLFF; DNA: TGTGCCAGCAGCTTCGGCCGGGGGCGACAGGAAAAACTGTTTTTT
J: TRBJ2-2; V: TRBV7-9; D: .; size: .; CDR3: CASSTLTQVAGELFF; DNA: TGTGCCAGCAGCACACTCACGCAGGTCGCCGGGGAGCTGTTTTTT
J: TRBJ1-5; V: TRBV5-6; D: .; size: few; CDR3: CASSLWPRRQPQHF; DNA: TGTGCCAGCAGCTTGTGGCCCCGACGGCAGCCCCAGCATTTT
J: TRBJ2-7; V: TRBV20-1; D: .; size: .; CDR3: CSAAGADEQYF; DNA: TGCAGTGCTGCGGGGGCCGACGAGCAGTACTTC
J: TRBJ2-6; V: TRBV19; D: TRBD1; size: .; CDR3: CASSDRAGANVLTF; DNA: TGTGCCAGTAGCGACAGGGCTGGGGCCAACGTCCTGACTTTC
J: TRBJ2-7; V: TRBV27; D: TRBD2; size: .; CDR3: CASSLGGGISYEQYF; DNA: TGTGCCAGCAGTTTAGGGGGGGGAATTTCGTACGAGCAGTACTTC
J: TRBJ2-3; V: TRBV7-3; D: .; size: once; CDR3: CASSLRSSTDTQYF; DNA: TGTGCCAGCAGCTTAAGGTCTAGCACAGATACGCAGTATTTT
J: TRBJ2-7; V: TRBV19; D: .; size: .; CDR3: CASSRRLKYEQYF; DNA: TGTGCCAGTAGTAGGAGACTGAAATACGAGCAGTACTTC
J: TRBJ2-7; V: TRBV2; D: TRBD1; size: .; CDR3: CASSAGQGANEQYF; DNA: TGTGCCAGCAGTGCTGGACAGGGGGCTAACGAGCAGTACTTC
J: TRBJ2-2; V: TRBV7-9; D: .; size: .; CDR3: CASSIIKQGTGELFF; DNA: TGTGCCAGCAGCATAATTAAACAGGGAACCGGGGAGCTGTTTTTT
J: TRBJ1-5; V: TRBV28; D: TRBD1; size: .; CDR3: CASSPTGTGISQPQHF; DNA: TGTGCCAGCAGCCCTACCGGGACAGGGATATCTCAGCCCCAGCATTTT
J: TRBJ1-2; V: TRBV19; D: TRBD1; size: .; CDR3: CASSISGGSYGYTF; DNA: TGTGCCAGTAGTATTTCAGGGGGCAGCTATGGCTACACCTTC
J: TRBJ1-4; V: TRBV19; D: TRBD1; size: .; CDR3: CASSLSTGGNEKLFF; DNA: TGTGCCAGTAGTCTCTCGACAGGGGGGAATGAAAAACTGTTTTTT
J: TRBJ2-2; V: TRBV10-1; D: .; size: .; CDR3: CASREDPAGELFF; DNA: TGCGCCAGCAGAGAGGACCCAGCCGGGGAGCTGTTTTTT
J: TRBJ2-1; V: TRBV7-2; D: TRBD2; size: .; CDR3: CASSLGAGGWNEQFF; DNA: TGTGCCAGCAGCTTAGGCGCGGGGGGATGGAATGAGCAGTTCTTC
J: TRBJ1-2; V: TRBV29-1; D: TRBD1; size: few; CDR3: CSVQGDYGYTF; DNA: TGCAGCGTTCAGGGGGACTATGGCTACACCTTC
J: TRBJ1-2; V: TRBV7-9; D: TRBD1; size: few; CDR3: CASSLADRGAQGYTF; DNA: TGTGCCAGCAGCTTGGCTGACAGGGGGGCGCAAGGCTACACCTTC
J: TRBJ1-2; V: TRBV10-3; D: TRBD1; size: .; CDR3: CAIRPDRPTNYGYTF; DNA: TGTGCCATCAGGCCGGACAGGCCGACTAACTATGGCTACACCTTC
J: TRBJ1-4; V: TRBV7-2; D: .; size: .; CDR3: CASSLVAGGNEKLFF; DNA: TGTGCCAGCAGCTTAGTCGCTGGGGGAAATGAAAAACTGTTTTTT
J: TRBJ2-7; V: TRBV4-3; D: .; size: few; CDR3: CASSQGGTPEFLDF; DNA: TGCGCCAGCAGCCAGGGCGGGACTCCCGAATTCCTAGACTTC
J: TRBJ2-3; V: TRBV6-1; D: .; size: .; CDR3: CASSGTHYSSTDTQYF; DNA: TGTGCCAGCAGTGGAACTCACTATTCTAGCACAGATACGCAGTATTTT
J: TRBJ2-1; V: TRBV6-5; D: .; size: once; CDR3: CASSQGTSYNEQFF; DNA: TGTGCCAGCAGTCAGGGAACTTCCTACAATGAGCAGTTCTTC
J: TRBJ2-7; V: TRBV5-5; D: TRBD2; size: .; CDR3: CASNGGMYEQYF; DNA: TGTGCCAGCAACGGGGGGATGTACGAGCAGTACTTC
J: TRBJ1-1; V: TRBV4-3; D: .; size: .; CDR3: CASSQGITGYAEAFF; DNA: TGCGCCAGCAGCCAAGGAATCACCGGGTACGCTGAAGCTTTCTTT
J: TRBJ1-1; V: TRBV2; D: .; size: .; CDR3: CASSEAGAEAFF; DNA: TGTGCCAGCAGTGAGGCTGGGGCTGAAGCTTTCTTT
J: TRBJ1-2; V: TRBV19; D: TRBD1; size: medium-sized; CDR3: CASSIEQTGSYGYTF; DNA: TGTGCCAGTAGTATAGAACAGACAGGGTCGTATGGCTACACCTTC